Here is one T cell receptor beta chain with its context. The antigen is unknown. The CDR3 is 14 residues long. Germline V gives CDR1 MGHRA, CDR2 YSYEKL. Trimming cost V 3 bases and J 0 bases, with 9 bases left between them. This sample is part of a study of T cell responses to AZD1222 COVID-19 vaccine. Study-level background: Second-dose groups at about 4 or about 12 weeks were pooled.

General study points: Across the whole spike, CD4 TCRs peaked at regions 160-218 and 743-854. White British people made up most donors, females outnumbered males, and clonal diversity was possibly underestimated. Recipients of two AZD1222 doses showed rising Spike-specific TCR breadth and depth.

Libraries were prepared by immunoSEQ multiplex PCR; TCRdb keeps only in-frame clonotypes and omits some of them. The sample records approximately 110,000 clones, 87% being singletons. The chain has TRBV4-1 and TRBJ2-7; no firm D call. This specimen was peripheral blood, taken on day 0 of AZD1222 vaccination. The sequence derives from an adult in good health. The CDR3 DNA reads TGCGCCAGCAGCCAGGGGTACCCCTCCTACGAGCAGTACTTC. It encodes CASSQGYPSYEQYF.